Here is one T cell receptor (beta chain) with its context. The entry originates in a study of T cell responses to AZD1222 COVID-19 vaccine. Clones were sequenced by immunoSEQ multiplex PCR, and TCRdb holds only the in-frame ones, with some missing. Seen here are 150,000 or so clones, about 89% observed once, and the top ten hold 5.1%. The J segment lost 5 bases and the V segment lost 10 bases, leaving 10 bases of the junction unmatched. This CDR3 region has 13 residues. Germline loops: CDR1 MDHEN, CDR2 SYDVKM. The sequence derives from an adult in good health. Here the sequenced sample was peripheral blood, taken on day 0 of AZD1222 vaccination. The gene calls are TRBV28 and TRBJ2-5; 7 bases fit TRBD2. The CDR3, as DNA: TGTGCCACCCGCTACGCACTAGCGGAGACCCAGTACTTC. It is translated as CATRYALAETQYF.